The T cell receptor (beta chain) under discussion was sequenced for a study of naive and memory T cell subsets. The beta constant-region primer was an equimolar mix of two oligonucleotides covering TRBC1 and TRBC2. Four rounds of PCR amplified the ligated cDNA using nested alpha and beta constant-region primers plus SP2. Using its own MiXCR run on the UMI-ligation and nested PCR reads, TCRdb lists one record per CDR3 protein. The sample carries tens of thousands of distinct CDR3 sequences, less than 20% recorded once. Four subsets defined by CD45RA and CD27 were sorted after CD3, CD4, CD8 and live/dead staining. CD45RA-CD27- cells were effector memory; CD45RA+CD27- cells were EMRA. Per the germline V gene, CDR1 is SEHNR and CDR2 is FQNEAQ (reference sequence). This CDR3 comprises 15 residues. The V gene lost 5 bases and the J gene lost 5 bases, with 16 bases spanning the gap. This clonotype turned up a few times.

This TCR was recovered from a human donor in good health. The genes are TRBV7-9 and TRBJ1-5; maybe TRBD1 (5 bases). Sequenced material: effector memory CD4+ T cells from blood. Subset defined: effector memory, CD45RA- CD27-. CDR3 DNA sequence: TGTGCCAGCAGCCCGCAGGGTCGGAGTGATCAGCCCCAGCATTTT. The encoded protein is CASSPQGRSDQPQHF.